This is a list of T cell receptor beta chains from one sample in a study of T cells in Graves' hyperthyroidism and ophthalmopathy. In TCRdb, the multiplex PCR reads were re-called with MiXCR into one record per CDR3 protein. The sample shows 450,000 to 700,000 distinct CDR3 sequences, about 43% of them seen only once. The sequenced material came from peripheral blood or thyroid tissue (not recorded which). The receptors were sampled from an adult woman with Graves' disease, either hyperthyroidism or ophthalmopathy (not recorded which). Each CDR3 is given with its conserved first and last residue. A D gene is named only where the DNA matches it firmly. The size field is filled for only some rows; it gives once, few, many or a size class.

D,V,size,J,DNA,CDR3
TRBD2,TRBV25-1,NA,TRBJ2-5,TGTGCCAGCAGTGAAGCGGGGAGGGGCCAAGAGACCCAGTACTTC,CASSEAGRGQETQYF
TRBD1,TRBV2,many,TRBJ1-5,TGTGCCAGCAGTGTCGGACAGGGGAACAATCAGCCCCAGCATTTT,CASSVGQGNNQPQHF
TRBD2,TRBV24-1,many,TRBJ2-7,TGTGCCACCAGTGACTCTGGACTAGCGGCCTACGAGCAGTACTTC,CATSDSGLAAYEQYF
NA,TRBV7-6,NA,TRBJ1-6,TGTGCCAGCAGCCCCCCCGGGGCCTCTTCACCCCTCCACTTT,CASSPPGASSPLHF
TRBD1,TRBV6-1,NA,TRBJ1-2,TGTGTCAGCAGCCCGGGACAGGGATTCGATGGCTACACCTTC,CVSSPGQGFDGYTF
NA,TRBV7-9,many,TRBJ1-1,TGTGCCAGCAGCTTATTGTCCGGGACTGAAGCTTTCTTT,CASSLLSGTEAFF
NA,TRBV19,many,TRBJ1-5,TGTGCCAGTATGGTGACAGCCTATAGCAATCAGCCCCAGCATTTT,CASMVTAYSNQPQHF
TRBD2,TRBV20-1,NA,TRBJ2-5,TGCAGTGCCAGCAGCCCCCACCGGGGGACTAGGGTAGGAGAGACCCAGTACTTC,CSASSPHRGTRVGETQYF
NA,TRBV9,NA,TRBJ1-1,TGTGCCAGCAAACAGGGAGCCGAGAACACTGAAGCTTTCTTT,CASKQGAENTEAFF
NA,TRBV12-3/TRBV12-4,NA,TRBJ1-1,TGTGCCAGCAGTACCGCAGGGGAGATTGAAGCTTTCTTT,CASSTAGEIEAFF
TRBD1,TRBV19,many,TRBJ1-6,TGTGCCAGTGGGGACAGGGTTGATTCACCCCTCCACTTT,CASGDRVDSPLHF
NA,TRBV20-1,many,TRBJ2-2,TGCAGTGCCGTAGGTGACACCGGGGAGCTGTTTTTT,CSAVGDTGELFF
TRBD2,TRBV7-8,NA,TRBJ2-2,TGTGCCAGCAGCTTAGCTGGAGCGGGATTCACCGGGGAGCTGTTTTTT,CASSLAGAGFTGELFF
NA,TRBV7-9,few,TRBJ1-4,TGTGCCAGCAGCTCCCGGGACACAACTAATGAAAAACTGTTTTTT,CASSSRDTTNEKLFF
NA,TRBV19,many,TRBJ1-1,TGTGCCAGTACGTACCGTCTGTTTAACACTGAAGCTTTCTTT,CASTYRLFNTEAFF
TRBD1,TRBV2,few,TRBJ2-1,TGTGCCAGCAGTTACGGGACAGACTCAAATGAGCAGTTCTTC,CASSYGTDSNEQFF